This T cell receptor (beta chain) appears in the sequencing data of a study of PD-1 blockade in mismatch repair-deficient tumors. Overall study: All were previously treated, progressing patients with about a dozen mismatch repair-deficient cancer types.

The CDR3 contains 14 residues. Trimming removed 0 bases at V and 5 bases at J, with 9 bases between. In germline, CDR1 is SGHKS, CDR2 YYEKEE (reference sequence). Every patient had mismatch repair deficiency by PCR or immunohistochemistry. The TCR-sequenced patients were a few responders to pembrolizumab. The data were produced by immunoSEQ multiplex PCR, yet TCRdb's version contains in-frame clones alone and is incomplete. The table lists 120,000 or so clones, about 85% of them singletons. The sequence came from an adult with mismatch repair-deficient cancer. The sequencing used peripheral blood, collected 44 weeks after starting pembrolizumab. The V and J genes are TRBV5-5 and TRBJ2-4; D might be TRBD1 (5 bases). Here the CDR3 DNA reads TGTGCCAGCAGCTTGGGGTGGGGCGAAAACATTCAGTACTTC. It yields the protein CASSLGWGENIQYF.